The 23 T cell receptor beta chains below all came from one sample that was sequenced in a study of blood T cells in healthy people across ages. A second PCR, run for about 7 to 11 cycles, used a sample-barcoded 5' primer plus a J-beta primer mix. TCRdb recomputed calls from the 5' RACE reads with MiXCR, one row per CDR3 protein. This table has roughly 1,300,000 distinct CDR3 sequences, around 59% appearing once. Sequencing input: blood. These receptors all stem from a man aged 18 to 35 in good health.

This chain's CDR3 is CASRGLAGPLDTQYF. The DNA for the CDR3 is TGTGCCAGCCGGGGACTAGCGGGACCTCTAGATACGCAGTATTTT. This chain connects TRBV11-2 to TRBJ2-3; 13 nucleotides line up with TRBD2. Germline CDR1 is SGHAT and CDR2 is FQNNGV. The CDR3 consists of 15 residues. V lost 8 bases to trimming and J lost 5 bases; unmatched junction nucleotides: 7.

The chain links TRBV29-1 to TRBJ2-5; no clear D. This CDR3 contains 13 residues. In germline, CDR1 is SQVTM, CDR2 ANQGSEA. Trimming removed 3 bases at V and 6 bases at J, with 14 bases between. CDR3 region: CSVDFDFGQTQYF. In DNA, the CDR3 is TGCAGCGTTGATTTTGACTTCGGGCAGACCCAGTACTTC.

CDR3 region: CASSPDSTQETQYF. The CDR3 DNA is TGTGCCAGCAGCCCAGATTCTACCCAAGAGACCCAGTACTTC. The chain has TRBV11-1 and TRBJ2-4; D is ambiguous. The assigned J gene may be wrong: the sequence end matches TRBJ2-5 better. The germline CDR1 and CDR2 sequences are SGHAT and FQDESV (reference sequence). This CDR3 spans 14 amino acids.

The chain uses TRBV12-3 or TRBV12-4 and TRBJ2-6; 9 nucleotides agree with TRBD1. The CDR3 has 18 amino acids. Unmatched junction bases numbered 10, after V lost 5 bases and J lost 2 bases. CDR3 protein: CASSGSGQGSPGANVLTF. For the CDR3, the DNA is TGTGCCAGCAGTGGTTCAGGACAGGGGAGCCCTGGGGCCAACGTCCTGACTTTC.

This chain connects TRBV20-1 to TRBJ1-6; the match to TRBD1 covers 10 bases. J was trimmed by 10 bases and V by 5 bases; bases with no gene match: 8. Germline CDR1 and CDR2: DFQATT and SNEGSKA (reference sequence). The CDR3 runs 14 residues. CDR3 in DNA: TGCAGTGCTCCTACCGGGACAGGGGAATCACCCCTCCACTTT. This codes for CSAPTGTGESPLHF.

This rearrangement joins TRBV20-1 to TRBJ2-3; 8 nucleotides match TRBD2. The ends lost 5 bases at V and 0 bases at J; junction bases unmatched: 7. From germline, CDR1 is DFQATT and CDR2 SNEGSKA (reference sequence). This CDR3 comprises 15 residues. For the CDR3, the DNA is TGCAGTGCTGATGAACTAGCGGCCAGCACAGATACGCAGTATTTT. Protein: CSADELAASTDTQYF.

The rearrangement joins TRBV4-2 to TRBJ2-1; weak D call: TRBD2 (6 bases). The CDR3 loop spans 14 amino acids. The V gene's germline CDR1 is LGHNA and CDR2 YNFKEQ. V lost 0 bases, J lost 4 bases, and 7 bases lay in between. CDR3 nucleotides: TGTGCCAGCAGCCAAGAGCGGGATTACAATGAGCAGTTCTTC. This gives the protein CASSQERDYNEQFF.

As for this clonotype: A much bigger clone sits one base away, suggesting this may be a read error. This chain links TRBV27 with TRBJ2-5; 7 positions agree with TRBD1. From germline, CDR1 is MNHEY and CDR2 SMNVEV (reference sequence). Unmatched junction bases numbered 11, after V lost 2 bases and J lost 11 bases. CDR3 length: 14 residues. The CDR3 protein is CASSLRGHINEQYF. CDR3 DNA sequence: TGTGCCAGCAGTTTAAGGGGGCACATCAATGAGCAGTACTTC.

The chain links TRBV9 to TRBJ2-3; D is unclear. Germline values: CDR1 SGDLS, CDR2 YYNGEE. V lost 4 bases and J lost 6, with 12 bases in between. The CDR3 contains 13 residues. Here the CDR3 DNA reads TGTGCCAGCAGCCAAACACCTGGGGATACGCAGTATTTT. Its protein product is CASSQTPGDTQYF.

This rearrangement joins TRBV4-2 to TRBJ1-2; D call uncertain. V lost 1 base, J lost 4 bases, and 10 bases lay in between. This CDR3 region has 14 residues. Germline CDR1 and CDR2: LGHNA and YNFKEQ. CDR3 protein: CASSQGLALYGYTF. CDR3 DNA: TGTGCCAGCAGCCAAGGTTTAGCCCTCTATGGCTACACCTTC.

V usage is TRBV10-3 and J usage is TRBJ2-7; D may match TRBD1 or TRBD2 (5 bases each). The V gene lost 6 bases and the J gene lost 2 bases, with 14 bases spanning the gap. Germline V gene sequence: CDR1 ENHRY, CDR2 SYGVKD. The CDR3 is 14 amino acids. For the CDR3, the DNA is TGTGCCATCAGCGGGGCAGGACCAACCTACGAGCAGTACTTC. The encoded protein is CAISGAGPTYEQYF.

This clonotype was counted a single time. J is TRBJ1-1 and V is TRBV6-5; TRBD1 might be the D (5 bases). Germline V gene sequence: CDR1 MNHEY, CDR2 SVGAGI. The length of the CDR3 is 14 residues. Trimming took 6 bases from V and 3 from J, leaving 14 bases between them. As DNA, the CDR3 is TGTGCCAGCAGGCCCCCGGGGGACGACACTGAAGCTTTCTTT. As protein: CASRPPGDDTEAFF.

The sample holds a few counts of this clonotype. The CDR3 sequence: CASSSATPAYEQYF. In nucleotides, the CDR3 is TGCGCCAGCAGCTCGGCTACCCCCGCCTACGAGCAGTACTTC. This sequence joins TRBV5-1 and TRBJ2-7; D is undetermined. Deletions cut 3 bases from V and 2 bases from J, with 12 bases between. Looked up from germline, CDR1 is SGHRS and CDR2 is YFSETQ. The CDR3 runs 14 residues.

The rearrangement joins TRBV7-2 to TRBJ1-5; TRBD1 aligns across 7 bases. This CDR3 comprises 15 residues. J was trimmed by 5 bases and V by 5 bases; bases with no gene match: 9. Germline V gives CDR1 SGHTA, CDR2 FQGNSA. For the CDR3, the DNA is TGTGCCAGCAGCCCGCACAGGGGACTGGATCAGCCCCAGCATTTT. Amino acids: CASSPHRGLDQPQHF.

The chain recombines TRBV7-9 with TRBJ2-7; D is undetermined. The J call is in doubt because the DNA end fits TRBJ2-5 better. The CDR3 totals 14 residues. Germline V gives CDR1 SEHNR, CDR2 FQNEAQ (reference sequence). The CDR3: CASSLAYPEETQYF. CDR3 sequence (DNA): TGTGCCAGCAGCTTGGCCTACCCGGAAGAGACCCAGTACTTC.

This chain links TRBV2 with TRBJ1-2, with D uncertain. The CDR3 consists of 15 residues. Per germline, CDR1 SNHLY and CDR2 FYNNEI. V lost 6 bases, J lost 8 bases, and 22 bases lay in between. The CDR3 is CASREEKDGSKGYTF. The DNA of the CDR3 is TGTGCCAGCAGGGAGGAAAAGGACGGTTCTAAAGGCTACACCTTC.

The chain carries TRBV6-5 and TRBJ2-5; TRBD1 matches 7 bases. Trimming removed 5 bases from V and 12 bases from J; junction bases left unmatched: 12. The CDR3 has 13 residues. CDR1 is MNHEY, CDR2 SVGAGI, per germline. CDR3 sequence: CASSGRPTGPEYF. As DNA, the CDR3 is TGTGCCAGCAGTGGAAGGCCGACAGGGCCGGAGTACTTC.

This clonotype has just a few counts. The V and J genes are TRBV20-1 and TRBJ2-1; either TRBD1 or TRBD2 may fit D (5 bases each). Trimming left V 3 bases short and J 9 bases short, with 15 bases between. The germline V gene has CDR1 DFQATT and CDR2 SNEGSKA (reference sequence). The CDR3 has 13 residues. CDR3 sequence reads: CSARGRDLPEQFF. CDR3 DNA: TGCAGTGCTAGGGGCCGGGACCTCCCTGAGCAGTTCTTC.

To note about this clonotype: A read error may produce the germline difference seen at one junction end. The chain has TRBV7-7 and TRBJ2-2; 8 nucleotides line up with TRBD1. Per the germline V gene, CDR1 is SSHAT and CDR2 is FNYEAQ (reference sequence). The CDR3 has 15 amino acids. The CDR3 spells CASSLTQGATGELFF. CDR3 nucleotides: TGTGCTAGCAGCTTAACCCAGGGGGCCACCGGGGAGCTGTTTTTT.

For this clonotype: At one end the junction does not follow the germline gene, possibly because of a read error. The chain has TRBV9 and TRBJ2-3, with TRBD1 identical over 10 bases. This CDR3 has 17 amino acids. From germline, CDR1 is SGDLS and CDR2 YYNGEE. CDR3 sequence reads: CASTVGWDRGNRDTQYF. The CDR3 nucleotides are TGTGCCAGCACCGTAGGTTGGGACAGGGGTAATAGAGATACGCAGTATTTT.

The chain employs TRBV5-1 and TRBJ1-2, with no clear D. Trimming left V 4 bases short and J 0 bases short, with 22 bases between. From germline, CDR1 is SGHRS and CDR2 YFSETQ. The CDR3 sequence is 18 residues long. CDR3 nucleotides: TGCGCCAGCAGCCATCCCCCGGGGATGATAAGATCTAACTATGGCTACACCTTC. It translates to CASSHPPGMIRSNYGYTF.

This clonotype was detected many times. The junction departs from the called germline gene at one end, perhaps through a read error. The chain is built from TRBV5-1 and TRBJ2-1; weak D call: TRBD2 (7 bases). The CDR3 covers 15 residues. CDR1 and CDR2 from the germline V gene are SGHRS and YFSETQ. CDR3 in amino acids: CASSLGGGPYNEQFF. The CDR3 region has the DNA TGTGCCAGCAGTTTAGGGGGGGGACCCTACAATGAGCAGTTCTTC.

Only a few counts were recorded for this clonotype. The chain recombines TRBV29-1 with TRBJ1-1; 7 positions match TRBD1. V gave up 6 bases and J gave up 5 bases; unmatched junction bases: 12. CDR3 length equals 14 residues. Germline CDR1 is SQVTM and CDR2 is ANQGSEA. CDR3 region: CSVRGPGQRTEAFF. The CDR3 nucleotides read TGCAGCGTCCGGGGGCCGGGACAGAGGACTGAAGCTTTCTTT.